Below are 18 T cell receptor beta chains sequenced from a single sample in a study of T cell repertoires in cytomegalovirus infection (dated by TCRdb to the late 2010s). Sequencer: Illumina HiSeq 1500. TCRdb redid the processing of the public reads, applying fastp at Q25 and MiXCR, and retained in-frame beta chains. Rows merge per CDR3 protein into single entries with the most common DNA and genes. This sample lists 800,000 to 950,000 distinct CDR3 sequences; over 25% were detected once. The top ten constitute about an eighth of the sample. What these receptors recognize is not known. Per the publication, the treatment or condition label means: in vitro stimulation with specific CMV peptide epitopes to enrich CMV-specific T cells. The sequencing here drew on cultured CD8+ T cells from PBMCs, taken from culture after CMV antigen stimulation. The receptor source for this set is a human donor in good health (CMV status not recorded). Some clones in this sample may be carry-over from other donors' samples.

This clonotype appeared once. This chain links TRBV6-6 with TRBJ2-2; D gene ambiguous. V shed 8 bases and J shed 4 bases, with 11 bases lying between them. The CDR3 loop spans 13 amino acids. The germline V gene encodes CDR1 MNHNY and CDR2 SVGAGI (reference sequence). The CDR3: CASSRVLTGELFF. Written as DNA, the CDR3 is TGTGCCAGCTCAAGGGTTCTCACCGGGGAGCTGTTTTTT.

This clonotype was seen a single time. The chain couples TRBV20-1 to TRBJ2-4, with TRBD2 matching 7 bases. Unmatched junction bases numbered 7, after V lost 0 bases and J lost 8 bases. The CDR3 covers 14 residues. The germline V gene has CDR1 DFQATT and CDR2 SNEGSKA (reference sequence). In DNA form, the CDR3 reads TGCAGTGCTAGAGATTGGGGGGGGGGAGACATTCAGTACTTC. It codes for CSARDWGGGDIQYF.

In its sample, this clonotype was seen many times. The chain couples TRBV7-8 to TRBJ2-6; D remains unclear. CDR1 SGHVS and CDR2 FQNEAQ come from the germline V gene. The CDR3 has 16 amino acids. Trimming left V 0 bases short and J 0 bases short, with 6 bases between. The DNA for the CDR3 is TGTGCCAGCAGCTTAGCGTTGGGCTCTGGGGCCAACGTCCTGACTTTC. It codes for CASSLALGSGANVLTF.

The rearrangement uses TRBV7-6 and TRBJ2-5; the D is unclear. The CDR3 spans 11 residues. Germline V gene sequence: CDR1 SGHVS, CDR2 FNYEAQ. Trimming stripped 1 base from V and 13 bases from J, with 10 bases between. The CDR3 loop reads CASSLGDLGYF. CDR3 DNA: TGTGCCAGCAGCTTAGGCGACCTCGGGTACTTC.

This clonotype was counted only a few times. This rearrangement joins TRBV27 to TRBJ1-3; perhaps TRBD1 as D (5 bases). Trimming took 6 bases from V and 2 from J, leaving 8 bases between them. This CDR3 has 13 residues. Germline V CDR1 and CDR2: MNHEY, SMNVEV (reference sequence). The CDR3 is CASSRGAGNTIYF. The DNA of the CDR3 is TGTGCCAGCAGCCGGGGGGCTGGAAACACCATATATTTT.

A single count supports this clonotype. This chain joins TRBV2 and TRBJ2-7; D tentatively reads TRBD1 or TRBD2 (5 bases each). The germline CDR1 and CDR2 sequences are SNHLY and FYNNEI. The length of the CDR3 is 11 residues. Trimming removed 8 bases at V and 3 bases at J, with 8 bases between. This chain's CDR3 is CASGGNYEQYF. DNA of the CDR3: TGTGCCAGCGGGGGAAACTACGAGCAGTACTTC.

The genes are TRBV6-1 and TRBJ2-2; 10 nucleotides match TRBD1. Looked up from germline, CDR1 is MNHNS and CDR2 is SASEGT. Losses at the gene ends were 3 bases for V and 6 bases for J; bases not matched to a gene: 1. This CDR3 has 14 residues. The CDR3 here is CASSEDRGAGELFF. The CDR3 coding sequence is TGTGCCAGCAGTGAGGACAGGGGGGCCGGGGAGCTGTTTTTT.

In its sample, this clonotype was seen a few times. V usage is TRBV19 and J usage is TRBJ2-1; D uncertain. Trimming took 2 bases from V and 5 from J, leaving 7 bases between them. The germline V gene has CDR1 LNHDA and CDR2 SQIVND (reference sequence). The length of the CDR3 is 13 residues. CDR3 in amino acids: CASSIKQDNEQFF. The CDR3, as DNA: TGTGCCAGTAGTATAAAACAAGACAATGAGCAGTTCTTC.

The chain recombines TRBV6-2 or TRBV6-3 with TRBJ2-1; no reliable D call. The CDR3 length is 16 residues. Germline V gene lookup returns CDR1 MNHEY and CDR2 SVGEGT. V gave up 2 bases and J gave up 8 bases, with 19 bases separating them. The CDR3 DNA is TGTGCCAGCAGTTACAACCGCGGCATCCTGAAAGATGAGCAGTTCTTC. Translating gives CASSYNRGILKDEQFF.

This clonotype showed up just a few times. V and J are TRBV27 and TRBJ2-1; 8 bases fit TRBD2. CDR1 is MNHEY and CDR2 is SMNVEV in the germline V gene (reference sequence). The junction had 4 bases not matched to a gene; V was cut back by 7 bases and J by 2 bases. The CDR3 has 14 residues. CDR3 loop: CASTPAGAYNEQFF. CDR3 nucleotide sequence: TGTGCCAGCACCCCAGCGGGGGCCTACAATGAGCAGTTCTTC.

The chain couples TRBV7-8 to TRBJ1-4; unclear D gene. This CDR3 has 14 amino acids. Germline loops: CDR1 SGHVS, CDR2 FQNEAQ. V shed 3 bases and J shed 8 bases, with 13 bases lying between them. CDR3 nucleotide sequence: TGTGCCAGCAGCTTTATGGTGGGAGACGAAAAACTGTTTTTT. Its translation is CASSFMVGDEKLFF.

This sequence joins TRBV6-5 and TRBJ2-1; D call uncertain. Germline values: CDR1 MNHEY, CDR2 SVGAGI. This CDR3 is 11 amino acids long. V lost 6 bases, J lost 7 bases, and 7 bases lay in between. In nucleotides, the CDR3 is TGTGCCAGCAGGGACGCTAATGAGCAGTTCTTC. It yields the protein CASRDANEQFF.

In this sample, this clonotype turned up a few times. This chain links TRBV4-1 with TRBJ2-3; TRBD2 is a possible D gene (7 bases). This CDR3 comprises 18 residues. The V end lost 0 bases, the J end lost 2 bases, and 18 bases lay between the germline ends. Germline V gene lookup returns CDR1 MGHRA and CDR2 YSYEKL. DNA for the CDR3: TGCGCCAGCAGCCAAGAAGGCTTCGGCGGGGGCTTCACAGATACGCAGTATTTT. It encodes CASSQEGFGGGFTDTQYF.

This clonotype showed up just a few times. The chain combines TRBV7-9 with TRBJ2-6; 10 nucleotides align to TRBD2. The CDR3 is 16 amino acids. Germline trimming cut 10 bases from V and 0 bases from J; bases unmatched to any gene: 6. CDR1 and CDR2 (germline): SEHNR, FQNEAQ (reference sequence). In DNA form, the CDR3 reads TGTGCCACCCTAGCGGGGGCGAGCTCTGGGGCCAACGTCCTGACTTTC. It specifies CATLAGASSGANVLTF.

This clonotype was found a few times. V is TRBV12-3 or TRBV12-4 and J is TRBJ2-5, with D possibly matching TRBD1 (5 bases). V was cut by 5 bases and J by 2 bases, with 9 bases left in between. CDR3 length equals 13 residues. CDR3 nucleotide sequence: TGTGCCAGCAGTCTCCGACAGCAAGAGACCCAGTACTTC. It translates to CASSLRQQETQYF.

The rearrangement uses TRBV5-1 and TRBJ1-1; possibly TRBD1 for D (5 bases). Germline CDR1 is SGHRS and CDR2 is YFSETQ. V shed 1 base and J shed 4 bases, with 23 bases lying between them. The CDR3 consists of 18 residues. The CDR3 DNA follows: TGCGCCAGCAGCTTGCCCACCCACGGGACGGAGGGAAGCACTGAAGCTTTCTTT. It encodes CASSLPTHGTEGSTEAFF.

This sequence joins TRBV6-2 or TRBV6-3 and TRBJ1-5, with a weak D call TRBD1 (5 bases). Germline CDR1 MNHEY, CDR2 SVGEGT. Trimming took 7 bases from V and 0 from J, leaving 13 bases between them. This CDR3 is 15 amino acids long. The CDR3 DNA sequence: TGTGCCAGCATGGAGGGACTCTATAGCAATCAGCCCCAGCATTTT. Protein sequence: CASMEGLYSNQPQHF.

This clonotype was seen only once. A much larger clone is a single base away; this may be a read error. V gene TRBV7-2 combines with J gene TRBJ2-4; 10 nucleotides agree with TRBD2. Looked up from germline, CDR1 is SGHTA and CDR2 is FQGNSA. The CDR3 has 17 amino acids. Here the CDR3 reads CASSLERGGSAKNFQYF. Here the CDR3 DNA reads TGTGCCAGCAGCTTAGAGCGGGGGGGCTCGGCCAAAAACTTTCAGTACTTC.